This record concerns one T cell receptor beta chain sequence. Assay: immunoSEQ multiplex PCR; the TCRdb copy retains only in-frame clones and omits some. The profile covers fewer than 450,000 clones, with about 89% appearing a single time and nearly 6.5% taken by the ten largest. This sample was included in a study of blood T cell repertoires in COVID-19. The specimen was peripheral blood. The clonotype originates from a woman between 50 and 59 years old with COVID-19, enrolled during active disease.

The DNA for the CDR3 is TGCAGCGTTGAAGTCTGGGACAGGGGGTCCACCTACGAGCAGTACTTC. This codes for CSVEVWDRGSTYEQYF. This sequence joins TRBV29-1 and TRBJ2-7; 11 bases map to TRBD1. With V trimmed by 1 base and J by 2 bases, 7 bases remained unmatched. The CDR3 length is 16 residues. CDR1 is SQVTM, CDR2 ANQGSEA, per germline.